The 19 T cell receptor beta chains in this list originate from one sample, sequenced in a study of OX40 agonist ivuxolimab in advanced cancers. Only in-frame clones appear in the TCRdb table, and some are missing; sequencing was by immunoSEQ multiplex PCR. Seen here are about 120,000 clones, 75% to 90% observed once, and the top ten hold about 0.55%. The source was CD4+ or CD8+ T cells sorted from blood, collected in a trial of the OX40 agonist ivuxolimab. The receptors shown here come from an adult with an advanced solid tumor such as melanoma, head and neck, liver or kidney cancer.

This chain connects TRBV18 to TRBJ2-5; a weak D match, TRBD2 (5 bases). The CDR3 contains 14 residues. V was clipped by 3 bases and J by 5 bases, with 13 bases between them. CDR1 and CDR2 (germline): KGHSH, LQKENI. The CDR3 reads CASSPNLALETQYF. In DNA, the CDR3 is TGTGCCAGCTCACCCAATCTAGCTCTGGAGACCCAGTACTTC.

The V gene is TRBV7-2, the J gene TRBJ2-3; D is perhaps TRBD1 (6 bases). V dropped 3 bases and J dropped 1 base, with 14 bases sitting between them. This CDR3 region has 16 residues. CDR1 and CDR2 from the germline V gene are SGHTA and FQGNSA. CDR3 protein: CASSLDSSLGTDTQYF. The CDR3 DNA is TGTGCCAGCAGCTTGGACAGTAGCCTGGGCACAGATACGCAGTATTTT.

The CDR3 region has the DNA TGCGCCAGCAGCCAACCCTCGCGGGGGCGGAATCAGCCCCAGCATTTT. The encoded protein is CASSQPSRGRNQPQHF. The genes are TRBV4-1 and TRBJ1-5, with D possibly being TRBD1 (6 bases). The CDR3 contains 16 residues. Per the germline V gene, CDR1 is MGHRA and CDR2 is YSYEKL. V gave up 2 bases and J gave up 4 bases, with 15 bases separating them.

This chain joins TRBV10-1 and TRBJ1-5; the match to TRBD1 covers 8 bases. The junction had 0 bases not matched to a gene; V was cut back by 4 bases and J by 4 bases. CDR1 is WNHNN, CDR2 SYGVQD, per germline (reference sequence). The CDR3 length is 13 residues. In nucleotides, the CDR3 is TGCGCCAGCAGTGGACAGGGGAATCAGCCCCAGCATTTT. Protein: CASSGQGNQPQHF.

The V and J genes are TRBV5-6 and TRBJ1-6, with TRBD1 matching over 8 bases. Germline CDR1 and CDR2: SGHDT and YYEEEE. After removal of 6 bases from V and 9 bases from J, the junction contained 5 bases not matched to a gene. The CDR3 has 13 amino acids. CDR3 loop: CASNGQGSSPLHF. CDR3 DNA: TGTGCCAGCAACGGACAGGGCTCTTCACCCCTCCACTTT. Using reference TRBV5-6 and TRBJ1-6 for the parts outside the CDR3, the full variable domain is DAGVTQSPTHLIKTRGQQVTLRCSPKSGHDTVSWYQQALGQGPQFIFQYYEEEERQRGNFPDRFSGHQFPNYSSELNVNALLLGDSALYLCASNGQGSSPLHFGNGTRLTVT.

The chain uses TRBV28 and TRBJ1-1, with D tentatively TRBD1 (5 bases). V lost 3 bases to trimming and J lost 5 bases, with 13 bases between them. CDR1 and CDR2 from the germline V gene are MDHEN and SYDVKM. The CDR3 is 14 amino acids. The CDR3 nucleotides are TGTGCCAGCAGTTTCGGGGGATGGGGAACTGAAGCTTTCTTT. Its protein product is CASSFGGWGTEAFF.

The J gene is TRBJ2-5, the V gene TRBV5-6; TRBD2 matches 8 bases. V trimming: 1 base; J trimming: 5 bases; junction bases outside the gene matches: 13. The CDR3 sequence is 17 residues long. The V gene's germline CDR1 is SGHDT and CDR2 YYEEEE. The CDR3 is CASSLFLLAGGRETQYF. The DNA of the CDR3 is TGTGCCAGCAGCTTGTTCTTGTTGGCGGGGGGTCGGGAGACCCAGTACTTC.

The CDR3 DNA reads TGTGCCAGCAGCGGACCGGGACTAGGGATTGGCGAGCAGTACTTC. Residues: CASSGPGLGIGEQYF. The rearrangement links TRBV28 to TRBJ2-7; TRBD2 matches 8 bases. V lost 6 bases to trimming and J lost 6 bases; unmatched junction nucleotides: 13. This CDR3 has 15 residues. Germline lookup yields CDR1 MDHEN and CDR2 SYDVKM.

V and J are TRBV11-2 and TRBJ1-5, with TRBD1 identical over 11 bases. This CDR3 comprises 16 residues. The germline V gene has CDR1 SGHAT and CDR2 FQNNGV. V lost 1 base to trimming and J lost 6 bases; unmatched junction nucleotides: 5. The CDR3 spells CASSLGDGTGGQPQHF. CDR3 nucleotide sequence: TGTGCCAGCAGCTTAGGAGACGGGACAGGGGGTCAGCCCCAGCATTTT.

The CDR3 coding sequence is TGTGCCAGCAGTCAAAACCGGGACAGAGAGACCCAGTACTTC. Translated, it gives CASSQNRDRETQYF. The chain recombines TRBV7-3 with TRBJ2-5; 7 bases fit TRBD1. This CDR3 region has 14 residues. V shed 6 bases and J 4 bases; nucleotides not matched to a gene: 8. Germline V gene lookup returns CDR1 SGHTA and CDR2 FQGTGA.

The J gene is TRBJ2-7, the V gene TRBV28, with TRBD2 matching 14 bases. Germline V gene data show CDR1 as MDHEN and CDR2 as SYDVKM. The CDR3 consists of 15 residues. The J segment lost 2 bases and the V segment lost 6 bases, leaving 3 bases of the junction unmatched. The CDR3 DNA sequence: TGTGCCAGCAGCCAGACTAGCGGGGGGGCCTACGAGCAGTACTTC. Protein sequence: CASSQTSGGAYEQYF.

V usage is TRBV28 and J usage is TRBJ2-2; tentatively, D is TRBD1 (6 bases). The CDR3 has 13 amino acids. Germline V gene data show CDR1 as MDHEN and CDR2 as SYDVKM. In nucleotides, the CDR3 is TGTGTCTCGGGACAACCGAACACCGGGGAGCTGTTTTTT. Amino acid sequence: CVSGQPNTGELFF. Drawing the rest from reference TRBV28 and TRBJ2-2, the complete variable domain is DVKVTQSSRYLVKRTGEKVFLECVQDMDHENMFWYRQDPGLGLRLIYFSYDVKMKEKGDIPEGYSVSREKKERFSLILESASTNQTSMYLCVSGQPNTGELFFGEGSRLTVL.

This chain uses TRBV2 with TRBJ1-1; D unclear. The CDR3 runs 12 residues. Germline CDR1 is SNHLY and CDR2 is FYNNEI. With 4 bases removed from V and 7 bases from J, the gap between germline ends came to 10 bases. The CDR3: CASSAQYGEAFF. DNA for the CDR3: TGTGCCAGCAGTGCTCAATATGGTGAAGCTTTCTTT.

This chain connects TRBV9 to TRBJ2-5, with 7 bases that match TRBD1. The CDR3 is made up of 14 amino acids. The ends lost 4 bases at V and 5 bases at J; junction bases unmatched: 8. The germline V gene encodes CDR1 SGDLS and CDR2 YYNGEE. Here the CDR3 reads CASSTTTGTETQYF. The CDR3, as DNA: TGTGCCAGCAGCACCACGACAGGGACGGAGACCCAGTACTTC. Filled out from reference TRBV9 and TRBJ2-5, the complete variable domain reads DSGVTQTPKHLITATGQRVTLRCSPRSGDLSVYWYQQSLDQGLQFLIQYYNGEERAKGNILERFSAQQFPDLHSELNLSSLELGDSALYFCASSTTTGTETQYFGPGTRLLVL.

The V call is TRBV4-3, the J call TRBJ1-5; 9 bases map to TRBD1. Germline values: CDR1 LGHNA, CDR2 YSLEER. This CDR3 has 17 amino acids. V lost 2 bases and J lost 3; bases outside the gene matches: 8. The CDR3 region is CASSQKSGQGSNQPQHF. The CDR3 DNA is TGCGCCAGCAGCCAAAAGAGCGGACAGGGGTCCAATCAGCCCCAGCATTTT.

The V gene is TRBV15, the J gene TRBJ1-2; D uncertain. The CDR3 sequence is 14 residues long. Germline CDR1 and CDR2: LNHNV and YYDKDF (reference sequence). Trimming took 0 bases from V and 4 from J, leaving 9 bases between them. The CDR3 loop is CATSRDRTAYGYTF. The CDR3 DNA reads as TGTGCCACCAGCAGAGATCGTACAGCCTATGGCTACACCTTC.

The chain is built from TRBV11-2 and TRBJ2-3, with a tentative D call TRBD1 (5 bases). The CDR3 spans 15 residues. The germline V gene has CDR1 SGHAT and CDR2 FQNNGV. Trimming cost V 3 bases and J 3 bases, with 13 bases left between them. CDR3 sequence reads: CASSFLAGNTDTQYF. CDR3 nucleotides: TGTGCCAGCAGCTTTCTGGCAGGGAATACAGATACGCAGTATTTT.

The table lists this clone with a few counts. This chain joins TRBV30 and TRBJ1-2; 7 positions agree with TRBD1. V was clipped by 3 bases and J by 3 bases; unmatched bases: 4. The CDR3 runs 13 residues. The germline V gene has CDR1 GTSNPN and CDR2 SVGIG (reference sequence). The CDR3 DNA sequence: TGTGCCTGGAGGGCGACAGGGTACTATGGCTACACCTTC. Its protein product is CAWRATGYYGYTF.

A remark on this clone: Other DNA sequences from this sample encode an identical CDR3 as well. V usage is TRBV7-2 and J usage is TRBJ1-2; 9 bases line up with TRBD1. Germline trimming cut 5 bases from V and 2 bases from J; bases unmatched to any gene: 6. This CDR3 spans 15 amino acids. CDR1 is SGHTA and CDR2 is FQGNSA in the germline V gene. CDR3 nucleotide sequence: TGTGCCAGCAGCCCCGGACAGGGGAGGAACTATGGCTACACCTTC. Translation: CASSPGQGRNYGYTF. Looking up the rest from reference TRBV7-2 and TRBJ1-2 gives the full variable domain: GAGVSQSPSNKVTEKGKDVELRCDPISGHTALYWYRQSLGQGLEFLIYFQGNSAPDKSGLPSDRFSAERTGGSVSTLTIQRTQQEDSAVYLCASSPGQGRNYGYTFGSGTRLTVV.